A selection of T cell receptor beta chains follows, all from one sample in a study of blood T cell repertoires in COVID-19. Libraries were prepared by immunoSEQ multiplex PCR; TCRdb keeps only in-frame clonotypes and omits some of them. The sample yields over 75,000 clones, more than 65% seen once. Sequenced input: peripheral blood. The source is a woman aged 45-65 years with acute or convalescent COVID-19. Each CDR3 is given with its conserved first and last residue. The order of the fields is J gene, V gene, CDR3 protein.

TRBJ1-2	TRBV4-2	CASSQDLSQRANYGYTF
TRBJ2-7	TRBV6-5	CASSYRDRGNYEQYF
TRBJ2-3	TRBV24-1	CATSDEPGGAGDTQYF
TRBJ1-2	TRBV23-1	CASHGRVDYGYTF
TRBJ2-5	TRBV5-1	CASSPTDRETQYF
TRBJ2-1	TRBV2	CASSGDSGNEQFF
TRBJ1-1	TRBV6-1	CASSESGRENTEAFF
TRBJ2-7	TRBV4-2	CASSQRGYGSFSYEQYF
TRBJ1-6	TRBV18	CASTLQGRGSYNSPLHF
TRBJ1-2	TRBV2	CASTQGQDYGYTF
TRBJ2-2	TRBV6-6	CASSPTSGRTGELFF
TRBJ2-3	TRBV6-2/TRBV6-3	CASSQLTDTQYF
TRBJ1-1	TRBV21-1	CASRNRADEAFF
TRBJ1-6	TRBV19	CASSQQGASYNSPLHF
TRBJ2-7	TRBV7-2	CASSLGTGGFYEQYF
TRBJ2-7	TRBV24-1	CATSDAPGDEQYF
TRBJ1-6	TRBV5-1	CASSYNRAGDSPLHF
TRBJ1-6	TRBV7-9	CASSLLQGNSPLHF
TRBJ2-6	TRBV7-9	CATRLGLAENSGANVLTF
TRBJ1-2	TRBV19	CASTATGGIYGYTF
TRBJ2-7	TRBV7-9	CASSLGGQIYEQYF
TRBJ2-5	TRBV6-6	CASHWSQGIETQYF
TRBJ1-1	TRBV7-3	CASSSQVNTEAFF
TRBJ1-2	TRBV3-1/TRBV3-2	CASSPHPTTGGKNYGYTF
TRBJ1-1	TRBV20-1	CSARADREAFF
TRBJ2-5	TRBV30	CARSTGRGETQYF
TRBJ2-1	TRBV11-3	CASSLGIAGEQFF
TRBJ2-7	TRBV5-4	CASSPGVRQGNGQYF
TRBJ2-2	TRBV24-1	CATTPKPTGDNSTATGELFF
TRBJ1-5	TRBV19	CASSITGFDQPQHF
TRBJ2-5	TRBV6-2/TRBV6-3	CASSYSTDRRVQETQYF
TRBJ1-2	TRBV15	CATSRTGGVVYGYTF
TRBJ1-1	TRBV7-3	CASKQGMNTEAFF
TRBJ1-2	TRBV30	CAWLTGAANYGYTF
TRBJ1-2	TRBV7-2	CASSPPGRGTYGYTF
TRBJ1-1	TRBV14	CASSHLQGAEAFF
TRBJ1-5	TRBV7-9	CASSLGTGYNQPQHF
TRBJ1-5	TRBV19	CASRSPGGNSNQPQHF
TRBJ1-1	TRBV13	CASSLGTGGGTEAFF
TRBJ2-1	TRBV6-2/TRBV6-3	CASSPWEGLYNEQFF
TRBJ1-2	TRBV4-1	CASSQARNYGYTF
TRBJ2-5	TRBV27	CASSTSTVRATQYF
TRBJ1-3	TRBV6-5	CASRLGHYSGNTIYF
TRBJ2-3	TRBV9	CASSHYSTNTQYF
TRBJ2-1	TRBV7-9	CASSFSGGEQFF
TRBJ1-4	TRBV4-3	CASSQERGQGDRQKEKLFF
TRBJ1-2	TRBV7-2	CASSDPTGSGYTF
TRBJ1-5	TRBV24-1	CATSEGGQGGRQPQHF
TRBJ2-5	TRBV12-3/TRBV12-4	CASSFLRGETQYF
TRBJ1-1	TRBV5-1	CASSLAQGETEAFF
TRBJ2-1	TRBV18	CASSTGQVQFF
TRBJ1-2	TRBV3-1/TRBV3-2	CASSQRQGLSEGYTF
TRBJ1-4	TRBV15	CATSRGLETRNEKLFF
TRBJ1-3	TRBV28	CASSSPRGRNTIYF
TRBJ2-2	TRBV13	CASSFRGTNTGELFF
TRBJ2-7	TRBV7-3	CASSQDGDYEQYF
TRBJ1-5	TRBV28	CASSLSTGTSNQPQHF
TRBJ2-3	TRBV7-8	CASRKGAALLTDTQYF
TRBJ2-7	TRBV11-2	CASSLDLSSYEQYF